This T cell receptor (beta chain) was documented in a study of cytomegalovirus exposure and HLA in healthy donors. Study-wide results and limits: Indistinguishability led to the exclusion of some V segments, TRBV6-2 and TRBV6-3 included. The authors reported that TCR beta sequences could predict HLA-A and HLA-B alleles. These predictions were accurate for most subjects in the first cohort. CMV serostatus was the sole immune exposure data available.

This clone was seen just once. What it binds is unknown. There are 17 residues in the CDR3. With V trimmed by 3 bases and J by 1 base, 11 bases remained unmatched. CDR1 and CDR2 from the germline V gene are KGHSH and LQKENI. With 60 Vbeta and 13 Jbeta primers, the PCR was carried out. Sequencing used immunoSEQ multiplex PCR; TCRdb keeps in-frame clones, though not all of them. The sample records 84,000 or so clones, approximately 80% being singletons. The clonotype comes from a man aged 45-60 years in good health and CMV-seronegative. This chain connects TRBV18 to TRBJ1-1, with 7 positions matching TRBD1. Input material: PBMCs. CDR3 sequence: CASSPSRLAGGNTEAFF. In DNA form, the CDR3 reads TGTGCCAGCTCACCTTCGAGGCTTGCAGGGGGGAACACTGAAGCTTTCTTT.